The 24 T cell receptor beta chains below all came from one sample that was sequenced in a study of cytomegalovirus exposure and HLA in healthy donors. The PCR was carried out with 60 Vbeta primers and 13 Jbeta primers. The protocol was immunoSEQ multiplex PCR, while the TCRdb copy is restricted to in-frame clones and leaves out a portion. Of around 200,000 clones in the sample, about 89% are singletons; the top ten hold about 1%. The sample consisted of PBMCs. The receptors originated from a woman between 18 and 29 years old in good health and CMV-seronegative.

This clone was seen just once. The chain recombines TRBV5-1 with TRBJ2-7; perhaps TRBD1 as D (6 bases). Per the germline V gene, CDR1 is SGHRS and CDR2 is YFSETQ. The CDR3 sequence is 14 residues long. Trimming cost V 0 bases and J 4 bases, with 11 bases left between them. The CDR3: CASSLVGRGYEQYF. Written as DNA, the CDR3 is TGCGCCAGCAGCTTGGTTGGCAGGGGATACGAGCAGTACTTC. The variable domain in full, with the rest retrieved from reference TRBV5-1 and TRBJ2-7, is KAGVTQTPRYLIKTRGQQVTLSCSPISGHRSVSWYQQTPGQGLQFLFEYFSETQRNKGNFPGRFSGRQFSNSRSEMNVSTLELGDSALYLCASSLVGRGYEQYFGPGTRLTVT.

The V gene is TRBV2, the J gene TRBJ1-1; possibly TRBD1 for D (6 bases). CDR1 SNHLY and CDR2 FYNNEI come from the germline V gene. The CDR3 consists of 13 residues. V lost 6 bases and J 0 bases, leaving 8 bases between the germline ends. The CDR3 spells CASRDSLNTEAFF. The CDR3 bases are TGTGCCAGCAGGGACAGCTTGAACACTGAAGCTTTCTTT.

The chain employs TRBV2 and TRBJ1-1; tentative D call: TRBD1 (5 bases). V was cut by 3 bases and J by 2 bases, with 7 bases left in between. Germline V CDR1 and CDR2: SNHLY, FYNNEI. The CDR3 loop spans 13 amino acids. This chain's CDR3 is CASSDQGNTEAFF. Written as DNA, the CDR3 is TGTGCCAGCAGTGATCAGGGAAACACTGAAGCTTTCTTT.

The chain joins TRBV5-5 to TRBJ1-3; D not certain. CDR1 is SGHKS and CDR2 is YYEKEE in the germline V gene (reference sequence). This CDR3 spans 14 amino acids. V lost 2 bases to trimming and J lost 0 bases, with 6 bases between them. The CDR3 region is CASSFRSSGNTIYF. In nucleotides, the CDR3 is TGTGCCAGCAGCTTTCGGAGCTCTGGAAACACCATATATTTT.

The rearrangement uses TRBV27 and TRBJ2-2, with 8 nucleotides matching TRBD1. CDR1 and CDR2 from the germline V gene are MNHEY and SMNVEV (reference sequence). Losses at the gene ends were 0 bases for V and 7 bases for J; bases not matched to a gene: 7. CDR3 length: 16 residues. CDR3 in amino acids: CASSLSQGVAVGELFF. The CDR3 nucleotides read TGTGCCAGCAGTTTATCACAGGGGGTGGCGGTCGGGGAGCTGTTTTTT.

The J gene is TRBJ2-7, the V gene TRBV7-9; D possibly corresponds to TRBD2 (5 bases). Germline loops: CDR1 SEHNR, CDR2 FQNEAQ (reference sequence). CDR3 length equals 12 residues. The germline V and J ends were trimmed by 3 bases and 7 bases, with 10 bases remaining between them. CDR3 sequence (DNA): TGTGCCAGCAGCTTCCCTAGGGAGGAGCAGTACTTC. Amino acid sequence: CASSFPREEQYF.

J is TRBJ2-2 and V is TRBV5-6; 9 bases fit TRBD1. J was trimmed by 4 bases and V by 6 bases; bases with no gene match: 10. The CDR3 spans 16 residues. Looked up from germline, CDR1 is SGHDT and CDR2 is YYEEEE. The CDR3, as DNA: TGTGCCAGCAATCGGGGACAGGGCCTCCTCACCGGGGAGCTGTTTTTT. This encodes CASNRGQGLLTGELFF.

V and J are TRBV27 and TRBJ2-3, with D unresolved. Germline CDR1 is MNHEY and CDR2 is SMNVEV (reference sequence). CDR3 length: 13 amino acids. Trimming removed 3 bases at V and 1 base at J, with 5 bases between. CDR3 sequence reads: CASSFSGTDTQYF. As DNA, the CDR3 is TGTGCCAGCAGTTTCTCGGGCACAGATACGCAGTATTTT.

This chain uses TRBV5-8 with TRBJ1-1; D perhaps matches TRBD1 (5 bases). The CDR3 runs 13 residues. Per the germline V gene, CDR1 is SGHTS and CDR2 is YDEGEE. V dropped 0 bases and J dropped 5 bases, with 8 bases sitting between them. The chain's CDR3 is CASSLAKGTEAFF. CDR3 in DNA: TGTGCCAGCAGCTTGGCCAAGGGGACTGAAGCTTTCTTT.

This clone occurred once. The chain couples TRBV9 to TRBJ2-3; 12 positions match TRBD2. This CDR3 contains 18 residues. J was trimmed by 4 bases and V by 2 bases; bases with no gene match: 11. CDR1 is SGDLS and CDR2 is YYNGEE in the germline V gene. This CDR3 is CASSVGLAGGRGADTQYF. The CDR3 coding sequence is TGTGCCAGCAGCGTCGGGCTAGCGGGGGGGCGGGGCGCAGATACGCAGTATTTT. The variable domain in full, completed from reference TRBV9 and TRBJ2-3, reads DSGVTQTPKHLITATGQRVTLRCSPRSGDLSVYWYQQSLDQGLQFLIQYYNGEERAKGNILERFSAQQFPDLHSELNLSSLELGDSALYFCASSVGLAGGRGADTQYFGPGTRLTVL.

For the CDR3, the DNA is TGCGCCAGCAGCTTGGAGGCAGGGGCGAACATTCAGTACTTC. It yields the protein CASSLEAGANIQYF. The chain combines TRBV5-1 with TRBJ2-4; tentatively, D is TRBD1 (6 bases). V was trimmed by 0 bases and J by 7 bases, leaving 11 bases between them. Germline V gene lookup returns CDR1 SGHRS and CDR2 YFSETQ. The CDR3 has 14 residues.

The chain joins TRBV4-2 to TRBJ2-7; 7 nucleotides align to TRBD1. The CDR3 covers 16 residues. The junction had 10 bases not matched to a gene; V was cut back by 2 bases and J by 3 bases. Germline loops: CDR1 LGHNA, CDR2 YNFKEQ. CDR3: CASSQLGTALGYEQYF. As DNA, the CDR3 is TGTGCCAGCAGCCAATTAGGGACAGCGCTAGGCTACGAGCAGTACTTC.

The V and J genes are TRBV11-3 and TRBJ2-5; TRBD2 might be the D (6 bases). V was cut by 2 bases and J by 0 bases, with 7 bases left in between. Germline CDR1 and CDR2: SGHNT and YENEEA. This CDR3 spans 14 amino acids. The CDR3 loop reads CASSLRTNQETQYF. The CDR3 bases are TGTGCCAGCAGCTTAAGGACTAACCAAGAGACCCAGTACTTC.

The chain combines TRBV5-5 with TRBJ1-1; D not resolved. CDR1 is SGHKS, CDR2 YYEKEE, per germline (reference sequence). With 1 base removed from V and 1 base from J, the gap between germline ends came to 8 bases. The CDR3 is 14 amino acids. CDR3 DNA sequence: TGTGCCAGCAGCTTGCCGGCAGGGAACACTGAAGCTTTCTTT. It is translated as CASSLPAGNTEAFF. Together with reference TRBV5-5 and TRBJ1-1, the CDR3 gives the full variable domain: DAGVTQSPTHLIKTRGQQVTLRCSPISGHKSVSWYQQVLGQGPQFIFQYYEKEERGRGNFPDRFSARQFPNYSSELNVNALLLGDSALYLCASSLPAGNTEAFFGQGTRLTVV.

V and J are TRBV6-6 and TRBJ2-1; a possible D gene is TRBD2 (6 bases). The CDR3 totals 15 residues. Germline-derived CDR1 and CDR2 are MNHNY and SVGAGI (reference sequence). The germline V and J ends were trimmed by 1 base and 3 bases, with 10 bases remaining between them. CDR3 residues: CASSYWRAYYNEQFF. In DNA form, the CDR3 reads TGTGCCAGCAGTTACTGGAGGGCCTACTACAATGAGCAGTTCTTC.

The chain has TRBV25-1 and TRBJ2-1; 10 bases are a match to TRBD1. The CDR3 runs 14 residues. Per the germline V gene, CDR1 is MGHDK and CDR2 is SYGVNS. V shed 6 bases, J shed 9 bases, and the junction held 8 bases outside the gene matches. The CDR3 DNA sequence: TGTGCCAGCAGCCGACCGGGACAGGGGAGTGAGCAGTTCTTC. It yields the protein CASSRPGQGSEQFF.

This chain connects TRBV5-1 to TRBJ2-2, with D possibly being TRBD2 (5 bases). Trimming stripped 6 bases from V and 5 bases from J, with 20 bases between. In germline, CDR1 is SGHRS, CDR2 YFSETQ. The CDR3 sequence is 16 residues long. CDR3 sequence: CASKLLAEGSTGELFF. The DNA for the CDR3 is TGCGCCAGCAAATTGCTCGCAGAGGGATCAACCGGGGAGCTGTTTTTT.

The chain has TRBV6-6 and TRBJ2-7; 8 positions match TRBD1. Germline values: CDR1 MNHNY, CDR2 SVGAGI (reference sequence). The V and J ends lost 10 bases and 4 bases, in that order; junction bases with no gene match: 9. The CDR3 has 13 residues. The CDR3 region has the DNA TGTGCCACCACATGGGACAGGTGGTACGAGCAGTACTTC. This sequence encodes CATTWDRWYEQYF.

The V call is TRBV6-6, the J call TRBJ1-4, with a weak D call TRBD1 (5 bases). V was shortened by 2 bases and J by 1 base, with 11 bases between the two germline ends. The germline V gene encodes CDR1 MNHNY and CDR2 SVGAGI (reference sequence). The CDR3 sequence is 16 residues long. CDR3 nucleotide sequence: TGTGCCAGCAGTTACAGCAGGGAAGGAACTAATGAAAAACTGTTTTTT. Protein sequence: CASSYSREGTNEKLFF.

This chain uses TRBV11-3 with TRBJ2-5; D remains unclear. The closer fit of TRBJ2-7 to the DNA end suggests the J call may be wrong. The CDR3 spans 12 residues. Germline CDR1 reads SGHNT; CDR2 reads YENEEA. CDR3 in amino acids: CASSPSSYEQYF. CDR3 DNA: TGTGCCAGCAGCCCCTCGTCGTACGAGCAGTACTTC.

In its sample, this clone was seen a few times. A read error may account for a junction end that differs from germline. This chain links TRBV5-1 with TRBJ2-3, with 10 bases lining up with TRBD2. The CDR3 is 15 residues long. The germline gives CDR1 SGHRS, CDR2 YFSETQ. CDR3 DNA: TGTGCCAGCAGTCCCGGGACTAGCGGCACAGATACGCAGTATTTT. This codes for CASSPGTSGTDTQYF.

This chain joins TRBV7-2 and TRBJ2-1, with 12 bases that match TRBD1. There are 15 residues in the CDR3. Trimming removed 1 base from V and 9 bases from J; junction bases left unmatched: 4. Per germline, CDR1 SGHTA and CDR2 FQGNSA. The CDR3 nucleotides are TGTGCCAGCAGCTTAGGGGGGACAGGGGGCGTTGAGCAGTTCTTC. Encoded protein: CASSLGGTGGVEQFF.

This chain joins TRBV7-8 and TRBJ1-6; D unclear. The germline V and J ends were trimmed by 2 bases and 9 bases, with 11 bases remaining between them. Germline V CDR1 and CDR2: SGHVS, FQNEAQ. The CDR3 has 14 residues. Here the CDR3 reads CASSLMAEGSPLHF. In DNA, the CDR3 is TGTGCCAGCAGCTTAATGGCTGAGGGTTCACCCCTCCACTTT.

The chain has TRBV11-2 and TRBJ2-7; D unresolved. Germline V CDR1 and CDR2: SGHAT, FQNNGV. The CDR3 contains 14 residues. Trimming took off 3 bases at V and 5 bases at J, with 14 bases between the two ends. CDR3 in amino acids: CASSFGSSRDEQYF. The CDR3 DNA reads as TGTGCCAGCAGCTTCGGTAGTAGTCGGGACGAGCAGTACTTC.